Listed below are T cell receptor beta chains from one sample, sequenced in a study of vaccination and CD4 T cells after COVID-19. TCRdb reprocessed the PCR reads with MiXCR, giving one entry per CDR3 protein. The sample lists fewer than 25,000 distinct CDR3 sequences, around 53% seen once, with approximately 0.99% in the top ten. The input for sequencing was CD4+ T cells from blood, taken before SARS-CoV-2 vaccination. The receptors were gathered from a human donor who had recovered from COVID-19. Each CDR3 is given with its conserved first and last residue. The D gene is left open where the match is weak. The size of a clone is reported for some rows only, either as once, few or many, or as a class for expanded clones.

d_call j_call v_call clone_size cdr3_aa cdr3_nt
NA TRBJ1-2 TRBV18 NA CASSPQEFYGYTF TGTGCCAGCTCACCACAGGAGTTCTATGGCTACACCTTC
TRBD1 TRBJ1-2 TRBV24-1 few CATSDSSRGAPYGYTF TGTGCCACCAGTGATTCCTCCAGGGGGGCCCCCTATGGCTACACCTTC
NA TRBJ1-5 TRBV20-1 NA CSGLTGVSNQPQHF TGCAGTGGTTTGACAGGAGTCAGCAATCAGCCCCAGCATTTT
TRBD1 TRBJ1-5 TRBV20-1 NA CSARGQGVGNQPQHF TGCAGTGCTAGGGGACAGGGAGTGGGAAATCAGCCCCAGCATTTT
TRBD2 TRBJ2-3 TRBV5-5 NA CASSRRPGTSYTDTQYF TGTGCCAGCAGCCGACGCCCCGGGACTAGCTACACAGATACGCAGTATTTT
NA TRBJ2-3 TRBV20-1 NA CSARDSRASTDTQYF TGCAGTGCTAGAGATTCGCGGGCAAGCACAGATACGCAGTATTTT
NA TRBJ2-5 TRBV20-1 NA CSPLRLGQQETQYF TGCAGTCCTCTTCGCCTAGGTCAGCAAGAGACCCAGTACTTC
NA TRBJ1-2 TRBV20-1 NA CSARDLDGYTF TGCAGTGCTAGAGATTTAGATGGCTACACCTTC
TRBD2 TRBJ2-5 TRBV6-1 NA CASSGLAGGQETQYF TGTGCCAGCAGTGGACTAGCGGGAGGGCAAGAGACCCAGTACTTC
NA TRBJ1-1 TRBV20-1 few CSASGGFDTEAFF TGCAGTGCTAGCGGTGGTTTCGACACTGAAGCTTTCTTT